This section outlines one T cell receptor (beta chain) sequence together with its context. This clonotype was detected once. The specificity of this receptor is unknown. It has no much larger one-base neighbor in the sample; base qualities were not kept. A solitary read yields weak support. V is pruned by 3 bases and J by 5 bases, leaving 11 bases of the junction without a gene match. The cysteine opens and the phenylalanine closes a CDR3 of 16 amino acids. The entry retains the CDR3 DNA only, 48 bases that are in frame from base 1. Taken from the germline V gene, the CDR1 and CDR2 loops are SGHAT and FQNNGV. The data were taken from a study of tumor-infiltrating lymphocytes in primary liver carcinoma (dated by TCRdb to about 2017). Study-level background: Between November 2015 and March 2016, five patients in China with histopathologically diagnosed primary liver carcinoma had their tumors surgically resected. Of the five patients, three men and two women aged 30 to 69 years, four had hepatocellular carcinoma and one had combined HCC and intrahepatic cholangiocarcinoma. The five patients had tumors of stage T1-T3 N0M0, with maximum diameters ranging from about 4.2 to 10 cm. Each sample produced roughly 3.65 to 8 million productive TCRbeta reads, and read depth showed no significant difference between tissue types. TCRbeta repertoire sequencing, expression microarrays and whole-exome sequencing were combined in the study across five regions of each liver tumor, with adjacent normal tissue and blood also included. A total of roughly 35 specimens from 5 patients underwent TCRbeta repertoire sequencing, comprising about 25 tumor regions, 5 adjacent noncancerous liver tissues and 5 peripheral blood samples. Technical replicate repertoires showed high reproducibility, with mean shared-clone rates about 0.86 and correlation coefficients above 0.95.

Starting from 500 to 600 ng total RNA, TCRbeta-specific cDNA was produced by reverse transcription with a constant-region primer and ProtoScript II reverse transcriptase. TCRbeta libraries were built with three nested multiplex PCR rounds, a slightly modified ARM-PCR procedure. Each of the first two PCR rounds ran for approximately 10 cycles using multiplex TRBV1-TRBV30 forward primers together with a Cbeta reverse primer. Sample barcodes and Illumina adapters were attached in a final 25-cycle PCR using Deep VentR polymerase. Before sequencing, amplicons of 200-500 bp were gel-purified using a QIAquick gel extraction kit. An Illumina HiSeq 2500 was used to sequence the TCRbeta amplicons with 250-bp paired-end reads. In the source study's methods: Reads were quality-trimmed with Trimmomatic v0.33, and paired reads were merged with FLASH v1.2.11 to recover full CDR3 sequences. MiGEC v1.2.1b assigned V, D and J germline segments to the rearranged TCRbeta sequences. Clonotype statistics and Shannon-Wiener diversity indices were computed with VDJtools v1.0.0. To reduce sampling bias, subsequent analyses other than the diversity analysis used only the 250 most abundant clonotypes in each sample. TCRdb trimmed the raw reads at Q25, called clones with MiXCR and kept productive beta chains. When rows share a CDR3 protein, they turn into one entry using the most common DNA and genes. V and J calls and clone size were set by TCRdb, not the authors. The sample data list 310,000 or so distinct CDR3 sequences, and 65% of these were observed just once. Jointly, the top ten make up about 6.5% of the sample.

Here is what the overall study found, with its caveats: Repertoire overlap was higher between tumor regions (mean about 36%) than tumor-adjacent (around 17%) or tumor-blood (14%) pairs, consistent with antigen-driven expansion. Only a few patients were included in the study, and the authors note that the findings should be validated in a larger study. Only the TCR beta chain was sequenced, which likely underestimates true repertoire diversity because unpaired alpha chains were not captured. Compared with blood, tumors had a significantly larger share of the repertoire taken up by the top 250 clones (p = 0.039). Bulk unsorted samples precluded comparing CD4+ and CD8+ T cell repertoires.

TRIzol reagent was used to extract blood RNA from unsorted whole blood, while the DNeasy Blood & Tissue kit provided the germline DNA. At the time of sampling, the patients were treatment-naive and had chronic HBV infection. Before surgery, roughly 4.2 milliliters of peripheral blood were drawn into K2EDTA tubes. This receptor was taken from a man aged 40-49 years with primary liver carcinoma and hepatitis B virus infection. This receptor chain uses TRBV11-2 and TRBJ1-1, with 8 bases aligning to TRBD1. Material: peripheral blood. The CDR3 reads CASSFWQGALGTEAFF. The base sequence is TGTGCCAGCAGCTTTTGGCAGGGGGCGCTGGGGACTGAAGCTTTCTTT.